This record covers a single T cell receptor beta chain. V shed 4 bases, J shed 9 bases, and the junction held 2 bases outside the gene matches. CDR1 and CDR2 (germline): MNHEY, SVGAGI. This CDR3 is built from 13 residues. TCRdb reprocessed the 5' RACE reads with MiXCR, giving one entry per CDR3 protein. Of approximately 31,000 distinct CDR3 sequences listed, under 30% are singletons. V and J are TRBV6-5 and TRBJ2-1; TRBD2 matches at 11 bases. This sequence was found in a female donor with breast cancer. Specimen: naive CD4+ T cells sorted from a lymph node. The sample's subset: naive CD4+ T cells, CD4+CD45RA+CD25-. CDR3 nucleotide sequence: TGTGCCAGCAGTTTAGCGGGGGGGCGTGAGCAGTTCTTC. Translating it yields CASSLAGGREQFF.